This T cell receptor beta chain was captured in a study of PD-1 blockade in classical Hodgkin lymphoma. Study-wide results and caveats: Newly diagnosed patients and complete responders had comparable diversity at baseline. In newly diagnosed patients, baseline TCR diversity was reportedly below that of healthy donors.

Every patient experienced relapse after autologous stem cell transplantation, and brentuximab vedotin exposure varied. Thawed PBMCs underwent magnetic negative selection to yield purified CD4+ T cells. Responses achieved at best were complete response, partial response or progressive disease. This CDR3 has 13 residues. V was shortened by 6 bases and J by 6 bases, with 12 bases between the two germline ends. CDR1 and CDR2 (germline): LGHNT, FRNRAP. The table came from immunoSEQ multiplex PCR; TCRdb's copy has only in-frame clones and leaves some out. The sample lists more than 9,500 clones; more than 60% were seen once. Notes on this clone: Antigen: not known.

The source is a human donor with classical Hodgkin lymphoma. The chain carries TRBV12-5 and TRBJ1-5; D not certain. The sample in question was CD4+ T cells from blood, obtained at baseline. In DNA form, the CDR3 reads TGTGCTAGTGGACCAAGTTTAAGTCAGCCCCAGCATTTT. Protein sequence: CASGPSLSQPQHF.